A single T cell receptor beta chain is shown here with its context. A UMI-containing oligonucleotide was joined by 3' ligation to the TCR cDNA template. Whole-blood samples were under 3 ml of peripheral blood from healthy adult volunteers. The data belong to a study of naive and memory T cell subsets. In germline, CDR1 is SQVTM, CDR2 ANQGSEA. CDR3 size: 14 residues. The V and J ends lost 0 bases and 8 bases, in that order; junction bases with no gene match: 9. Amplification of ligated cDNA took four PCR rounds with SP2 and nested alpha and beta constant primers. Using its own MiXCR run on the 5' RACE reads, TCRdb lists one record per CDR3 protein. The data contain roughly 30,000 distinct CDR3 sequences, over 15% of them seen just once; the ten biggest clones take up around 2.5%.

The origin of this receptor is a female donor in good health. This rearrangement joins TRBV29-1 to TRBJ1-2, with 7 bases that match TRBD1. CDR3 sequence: CSVEDEGAVPGYTF. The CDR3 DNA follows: TGCAGCGTTGAAGATGAGGGGGCAGTTCCAGGCTACACCTTC.